This T cell receptor beta chain was observed in a study of cytomegalovirus exposure and HLA in healthy donors. As for the study in general: An earlier analysis identified 120 million or so unique TCR beta sequences in 150 million to 200 million T cells.

A multiplex PCR was run with 60 Vbeta primers and 13 Jbeta primers. The data were produced by immunoSEQ multiplex PCR, yet TCRdb's version contains in-frame clones alone and is incomplete. This table holds 100,000 to 150,000 clones, roughly 80% found once. The CDR3 loop spans 14 amino acids. The V gene lost 1 base and the J gene lost 3 bases, with 10 bases spanning the gap. Germline V gene lookup returns CDR1 MNHEY and CDR2 SMNVEV (reference sequence). V gene TRBV27 combines with J gene TRBJ2-7; possible D gene TRBD1, 5 bases. The specimen was PBMCs. This TCR was sampled from a woman between 40 and 50 years old in good health and CMV-seropositive. The CDR3 bases are TGTGCCAGCAGTTTATATTCAGGGCACTACGAGCAGTACTTC. Encoded protein: CASSLYSGHYEQYF.